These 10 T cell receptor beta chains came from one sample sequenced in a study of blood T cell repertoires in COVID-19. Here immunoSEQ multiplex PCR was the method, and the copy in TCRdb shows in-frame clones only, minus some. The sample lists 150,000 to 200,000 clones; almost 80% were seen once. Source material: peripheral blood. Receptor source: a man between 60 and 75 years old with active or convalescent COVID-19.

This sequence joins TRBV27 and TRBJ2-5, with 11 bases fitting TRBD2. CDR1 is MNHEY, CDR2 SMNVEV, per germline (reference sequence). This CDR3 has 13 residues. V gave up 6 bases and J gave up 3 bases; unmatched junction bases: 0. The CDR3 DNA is TGTGCCAGCAGACTAGCGGGAGAAGAGACCCAGTACTTC. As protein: CASRLAGEETQYF.

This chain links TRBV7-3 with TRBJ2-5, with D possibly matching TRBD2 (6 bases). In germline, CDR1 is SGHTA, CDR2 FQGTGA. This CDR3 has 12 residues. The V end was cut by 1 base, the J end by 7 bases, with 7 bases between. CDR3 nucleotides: TGTGCCAGCAGCTTAAACGGGGGGACCCAGTACTTC. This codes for CASSLNGGTQYF. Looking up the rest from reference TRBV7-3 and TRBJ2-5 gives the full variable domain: GAGVSQTPSNKVTEKGKYVELRCDPISGHTALYWYRQSLGQGPEFLIYFQGTGAADDSGLPNDRFFAVRPEGSVSTLKIQRTERGDSAVYLCASSLNGGTQYFGPGTRLLVL.

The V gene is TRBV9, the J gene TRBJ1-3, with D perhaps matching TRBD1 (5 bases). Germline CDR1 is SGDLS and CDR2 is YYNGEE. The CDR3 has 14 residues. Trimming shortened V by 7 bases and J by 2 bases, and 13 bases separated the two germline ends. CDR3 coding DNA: TGTGCCAGCGCCCAGGGCAGGGCTGGAAACACCATATATTTT. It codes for CASAQGRAGNTIYF. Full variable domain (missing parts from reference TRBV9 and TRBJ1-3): DSGVTQTPKHLITATGQRVTLRCSPRSGDLSVYWYQQSLDQGLQFLIQYYNGEERAKGNILERFSAQQFPDLHSELNLSSLELGDSALYFCASAQGRAGNTIYFGEGSWLTVV.

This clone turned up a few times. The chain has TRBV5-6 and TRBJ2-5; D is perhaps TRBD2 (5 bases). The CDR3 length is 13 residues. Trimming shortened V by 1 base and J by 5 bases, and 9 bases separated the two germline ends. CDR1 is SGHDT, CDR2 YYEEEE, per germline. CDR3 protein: CASSLSSSETQYF. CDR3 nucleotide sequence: TGTGCCAGCAGCTTGTCTAGCAGCGAGACCCAGTACTTC.

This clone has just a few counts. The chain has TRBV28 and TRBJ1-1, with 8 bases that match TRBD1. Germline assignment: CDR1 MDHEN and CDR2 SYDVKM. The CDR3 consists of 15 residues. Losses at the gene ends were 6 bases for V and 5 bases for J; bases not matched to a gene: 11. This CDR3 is CASSSWTGLRTEAFF. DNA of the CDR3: TGTGCCAGCAGCTCCTGGACAGGGCTTAGGACTGAAGCTTTCTTT.

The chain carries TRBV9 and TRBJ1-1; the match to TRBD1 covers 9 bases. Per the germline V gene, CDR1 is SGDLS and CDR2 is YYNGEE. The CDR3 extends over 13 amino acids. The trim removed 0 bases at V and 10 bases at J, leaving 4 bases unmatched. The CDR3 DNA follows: TGTGCCAGCAGCGTAGAGGGGACAGGGACAGCTTTCTTT. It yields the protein CASSVEGTGTAFF.

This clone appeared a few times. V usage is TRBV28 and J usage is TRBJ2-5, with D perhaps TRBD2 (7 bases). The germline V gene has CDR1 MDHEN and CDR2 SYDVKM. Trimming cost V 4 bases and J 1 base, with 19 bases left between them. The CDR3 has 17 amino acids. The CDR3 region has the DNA TGTGCCAGCAGTTCCCAGGAGGGGGGAGGGCTCCAAGAGACCCAGTACTTC. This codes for CASSSQEGGGLQETQYF. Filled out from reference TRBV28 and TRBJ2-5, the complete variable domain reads DVKVTQSSRYLVKRTGEKVFLECVQDMDHENMFWYRQDPGLGLRLIYFSYDVKMKEKGDIPEGYSVSREKKERFSLILESASTNQTSMYLCASSSQEGGGLQETQYFGPGTRLLVL.

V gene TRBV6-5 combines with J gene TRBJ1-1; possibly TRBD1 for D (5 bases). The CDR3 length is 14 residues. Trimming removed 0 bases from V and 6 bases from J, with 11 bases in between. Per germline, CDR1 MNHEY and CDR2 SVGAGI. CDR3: CASSYSGGGSEAFF. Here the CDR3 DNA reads TGTGCCAGCAGTTACTCCGGGGGAGGCTCTGAAGCTTTCTTT.

The CDR3 reads CASSVPLTVAGGPDTQYF. CDR3 coding DNA: TGTGCCAGCAGCGTACCCCTTACTGTAGCGGGAGGGCCAGATACGCAGTATTTT. The J gene is TRBJ2-3, the V gene TRBV9; TRBD2 matches 11 bases. Germline values: CDR1 SGDLS, CDR2 YYNGEE. This CDR3 contains 18 residues. With 1 base clipped from V and 4 bases from J, the junction kept 11 bases outside the gene matches.

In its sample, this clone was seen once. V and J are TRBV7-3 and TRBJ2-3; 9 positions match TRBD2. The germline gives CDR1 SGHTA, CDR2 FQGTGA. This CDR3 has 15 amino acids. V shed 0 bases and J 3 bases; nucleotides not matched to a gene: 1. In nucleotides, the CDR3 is TGTGCCAGCAGCTTAACCCTAGCGGGGACAGATACGCAGTATTTT. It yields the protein CASSLTLAGTDTQYF.